One and the same sample provided the 21 T cell receptor beta chains below, sequenced in a study of PD-L1 blockade in urothelial cancer. Profiling relied on immunoSEQ multiplex PCR, and the TCRdb table lists in-frame clones only, not all of them. The repertoire includes 45,000 to 50,000 clones, approximately 88% of them detected once, and approximately 4.1% sits in the top ten. The material was PBMCs, obtained around atezolizumab (anti-PD-L1) treatment. The receptors come from an elderly man with urothelial cancer.

This sequence joins TRBV11-2 and TRBJ2-7; TRBD2 aligns across 8 bases. Trimming cost V 1 base and J 5 bases; bases outside gene matches: 1. CDR1 is SGHAT, CDR2 FQNNGV, per germline. The CDR3 has 13 amino acids. The CDR3 region has the DNA TGTGCCAGCAGCTTAGGGACTAGCAACGAGCAGTACTTC. Its translation is CASSLGTSNEQYF.

V and J are TRBV18 and TRBJ2-1; D is perhaps TRBD2 (5 bases). The V gene's germline CDR1 is KGHSH and CDR2 LQKENI. There are 14 residues in the CDR3. V was cut by 5 bases and J by 5 bases, with 13 bases left in between. CDR3 in DNA: TGTGCCAGCTCAGGGCAACGGGGAGACAATGAGCAGTTCTTC. Translation: CASSGQRGDNEQFF.

The chain couples TRBV7-2 to TRBJ1-1; unclear D gene. The CDR3 is 15 residues long. The germline CDR1 and CDR2 sequences are SGHTA and FQGNSA. V gave up 1 base and J gave up 0 bases, with 9 bases separating them. CDR3 loop: CASSLGSSMNTEAFF. DNA for the CDR3: TGTGCCAGCAGCTTAGGAAGCTCCATGAACACTGAAGCTTTCTTT.

CDR3 coding DNA: TGTGCCAGCAGCCAAACAGTGAACACCGGGGAGCTGTTTTTT. Its translation is CASSQTVNTGELFF. The chain couples TRBV6-4 to TRBJ2-2; the D is unclear. Trimming cost V 6 bases and J 1 base, with 9 bases left between them. The germline CDR1 and CDR2 sequences are MRHNA and SNTAGT. This CDR3 spans 14 amino acids.

This clone occurred once. The chain combines TRBV28 with TRBJ2-4; D is ambiguous. Germline CDR1 and CDR2: MDHEN and SYDVKM. This CDR3 region has 17 residues. The V gene lost 7 bases and the J gene lost 0 bases, with 19 bases spanning the gap. DNA of the CDR3: TGTGCCAGCACTCCCGACGTGGGCAAAGCAGCCAAAAACATTCAGTACTTC. It yields the protein CASTPDVGKAAKNIQYF.

J is TRBJ2-3 and V is TRBV9; 7 bases are shared with TRBD1. The V gene's germline CDR1 is SGDLS and CDR2 YYNGEE. J gave up 4 bases and V 3 bases, and 8 bases lay outside the gene matches. The CDR3 is 15 residues long. DNA of the CDR3: TGTGCCAGCAGCGCGAGACAGGGACAGTCAGATACGCAGTATTTT. Translating it yields CASSARQGQSDTQYF.

This clone was found once. The junction differs from germline at one of its ends, possibly a read error. The rearrangement links TRBV7-2 to TRBJ1-5; a weak D match, TRBD1 (6 bases). CDR1 and CDR2 from the germline V gene are SGHTA and FQGNSA. This CDR3 has 15 residues. The CDR3 DNA sequence: TGTGCCAGCAGCTTAGACAGGGTTGGCAATAAGCCCCAGCATTTT. It codes for CASSLDRVGNKPQHF.

The chain is built from TRBV29-1 and TRBJ2-1; 8 bases align to TRBD1. CDR1 and CDR2 from the germline V gene are SQVTM and ANQGSEA. The CDR3 runs to 16 residues. The ends lost 0 bases at V and 0 bases at J; junction bases unmatched: 4. CDR3 bases: TGCAGCGTTGAAGAAGGGACAGGTTCCTCCTACAATGAGCAGTTCTTC. Amino acids: CSVEEGTGSSYNEQFF.

The chain combines TRBV5-1 with TRBJ2-7; TRBD2 might be the D (6 bases). The germline V gene has CDR1 SGHRS and CDR2 YFSETQ. This CDR3 region has 16 residues. Trimming left V 1 base short and J 0 bases short, with 14 bases between. The CDR3, as DNA: TGCGCCAGCAGCTTGTGGCTAGCGCGATACTCCTACGAGCAGTACTTC. Its protein is CASSLWLARYSYEQYF.

The chain's CDR3 is CASSFTGVAPYEQYF. CDR3 bases: TGCGCCAGCAGCTTTACAGGGGTGGCCCCCTACGAGCAGTACTTC. The V call is TRBV5-1, the J call TRBJ2-7; 7 bases match TRBD1. The J segment lost 2 bases and the V segment lost 2 bases, leaving 7 bases of the junction unmatched. The CDR3 runs 15 residues. CDR1 is SGHRS and CDR2 is YFSETQ in the germline V gene.

The chain has TRBV28 and TRBJ2-3, with a possible D match to TRBD2 (5 bases). Germline-derived CDR1 and CDR2 are MDHEN and SYDVKM. With 8 bases removed from V and 6 bases from J, the gap between germline ends came to 18 bases. The CDR3 has 14 residues. CDR3 bases: TGTGCCAGCGAAAGCGGCCCACGGTGGGATACGCAGTATTTT. Translation gives CASESGPRWDTQYF.

The chain is built from TRBV11-3 and TRBJ1-5; D might be TRBD1 (5 bases). Germline lookup yields CDR1 SGHNT and CDR2 YENEEA. This CDR3 has 13 residues. V gave up 6 bases and J gave up 6 bases, with 12 bases separating them. The CDR3 DNA reads TGTGCCAGCAGACAGGAAAGAGGTCAGCCCCAGCATTTT. This gives the protein CASRQERGQPQHF. The complete variable domain, with remaining parts taken from reference TRBV11-3 and TRBJ1-5, reads EAGVVQSPRYKIIEKKQPVAFWCNPISGHNTLYWYLQNLGQGPELLIRYENEEAVDDSQLPKDRFSAERLKGVDSTLKIQPAELGDSAVYLCASRQERGQPQHFGDGTRLSIL.

V and J are TRBV7-2 and TRBJ1-3; TRBD1 agrees at 9 bases. Germline CDR1 is SGHTA and CDR2 is FQGNSA. Trimming cost V 4 bases and J 5 bases; bases outside gene matches: 6. The CDR3 is made up of 15 amino acids. The CDR3, as DNA: TGTGCCAGCAGCTCAGGGACAGGGAGTCGAAACACCATATATTTT. Amino acids: CASSSGTGSRNTIYF. The variable domain in full, completed from reference TRBV7-2 and TRBJ1-3, reads GAGVSQSPSNKVTEKGKDVELRCDPISGHTALYWYRQSLGQGLEFLIYFQGNSAPDKSGLPSDRFSAERTGGSVSTLTIQRTQQEDSAVYLCASSSGTGSRNTIYFGEGSWLTVV.

The chain uses TRBV5-1 and TRBJ1-3; D call uncertain. The CDR3 has 14 amino acids. Trimming took off 2 bases at V and 4 bases at J, with 10 bases between the two ends. Per germline, CDR1 SGHRS and CDR2 YFSETQ. The CDR3 DNA follows: TGCGCCAGCAGCTTTAGCGGTGGGGGAAACACCATATATTTT. As protein: CASSFSGGGNTIYF.

The chain couples TRBV19 to TRBJ1-2, with 8 positions matching TRBD1. CDR3 length: 14 amino acids. V shed 5 bases, J shed 1 base, and the junction held 3 bases outside the gene matches. Germline V gene lookup returns CDR1 LNHDA and CDR2 SQIVND (reference sequence). This CDR3 is CASSPGQVNYGYTF. As DNA, the CDR3 is TGTGCCAGTAGTCCGGGACAGGTTAACTATGGCTACACCTTC.

CDR3 protein: CARSLVSGHHLGQFF. In DNA form, the CDR3 reads TGTGCCAGAAGCTTAGTGTCAGGACACCACCTTGGGCAGTTCTTC. V and J are TRBV7-5 and TRBJ2-1; the table's D call, TRBD1, was not checked against the DNA. TRBV7-5 is annotated as a pseudogene. The CDR3 is 15 amino acids.

The chain employs TRBV7-6 and TRBJ2-1, with a weak D call TRBD1 (6 bases). The CDR3 spans 15 residues. Germline V CDR1 and CDR2: SGHVS, FNYEAQ. Trimming stripped 2 bases from V and 6 bases from J, with 14 bases between. The CDR3 protein is CASSLQGTFGNEQFF. CDR3 nucleotide sequence: TGTGCCAGCAGCTTACAGGGGACCTTTGGCAATGAGCAGTTCTTC.

The V and J genes are TRBV18 and TRBJ2-7; 7 nucleotides agree with TRBD2. The CDR3 runs 17 residues. With 2 bases clipped from V and 1 base from J, the junction kept 11 bases outside the gene matches. The germline V gene has CDR1 KGHSH and CDR2 LQKENI. CDR3 DNA sequence: TGTGCCAGCTCACCATTGTTCGCAGCTAGCGGATCCTACGAGCAGTACTTC. It yields the protein CASSPLFAASGSYEQYF.

V is TRBV2 and J is TRBJ1-2, with D possibly being TRBD1 (6 bases). Germline values: CDR1 SNHLY, CDR2 FYNNEI. Trimming shortened V by 4 bases and J by 1 base, and 13 bases separated the two germline ends. The CDR3 is 15 amino acids. The CDR3 DNA reads TGTGCCAGCAGTGGTCCGCCAGGGGATAACTATGGCTACACCTTC. This translates into CASSGPPGDNYGYTF.

This clone came up once. This chain uses TRBV28 with TRBJ1-4; no clear D. The CDR3 extends over 14 amino acids. Per germline, CDR1 MDHEN and CDR2 SYDVKM. V was shortened by 5 bases and J by 0 bases, with 7 bases between the two germline ends. The CDR3 protein is CASSLLATNEKLFF. Here the CDR3 DNA reads TGTGCCAGCAGTCTTCTCGCAACTAATGAAAAACTGTTTTTT.

The sample holds a few counts of this clone. V is TRBV28 and J is TRBJ1-2; D gene ambiguous. The CDR3 is 12 amino acids. V dropped 5 bases and J dropped 5 bases, with 9 bases sitting between them. Germline CDR1 is MDHEN and CDR2 is SYDVKM. The CDR3 sequence is CASSPTRYGYTF. The DNA for the CDR3 is TGTGCCAGCAGTCCCACTCGATATGGCTACACCTTC.